The TCR beta chain under discussion was sequenced for a study of T cells after yellow fever vaccination. Whole-study results and caveats: The booster saw the reappearance of most primary-vaccination clones (nearly 98% CD4, about 85% CD8).

TCRdb independently ran MiXCR on the 5' RACE reads; one entry per CDR3 protein. This table holds hundreds of thousands of distinct CDR3 sequences, around 8.1% found once. Per the germline V gene, CDR1 is SGHTA and CDR2 is FQGNSA. Trimming removed 7 bases from V and 5 bases from J; junction bases left unmatched: 5. CDR3 size: 13 residues. This clonotype was seen more than once but under ten times. Its antigen is unknown. Sequencing used PBMCs, obtained about 49 days after the first yellow fever vaccination. The receptor comes from a man aged 18 to 30 who received the YFV17D yellow fever vaccine. The chain couples TRBV7-2 to TRBJ1-2, with 9 nucleotides matching TRBD1. CDR3 bases: TGTGCCAGCACCCTAGACAGGGGGTATGGCTACACCTTC. Residues: CASTLDRGYGYTF.